This T cell receptor (beta chain) was recorded in a study of blood T cells in healthy people across ages (dated by TCRdb to about 2015). The study in broad terms: In model experiments, roughly one uniquely barcoded TCR beta cDNA molecule per two T cells was captured by template switching. The study measured age-related changes in TCR beta repertoire diversity using deep sequencing normalized with unique cDNA molecular identifiers. The donors were split into four age groups: young (average roughly 15 years), middle-aged (more than 35), aged (about 56) and long-lived (roughly 86). Donors of different ages were randomly distributed across sequencing lanes to avoid experimental bias. The study analyzed two additional independent replicas of 1 million unique cDNA reads from the same blood draw for two donors, one aged 18 to 30 and one aged 80 or older.

Many counts were recorded for this clonotype. Its antigen is still unknown. No per-base quality is available; no much larger clone lies one base away. The germline V gene encodes CDR1 SEHNR and CDR2 FQNEAQ (reference sequence). The CDR3 spans 16 residues, from the cysteine through the phenylalanine. Kept here is only the CDR3 DNA, which spans 48 bases and is read in frame from base 1. Trimming removed 0 bases from V and 6 bases from J; the gene matches leave 4 bases unexplained. Library preparation employed 5' RACE. The instrument was an Illumina HiSeq 2500. The second PCR ran for about 6 to 12 cycles and used a J-beta primer mix along with a sample-barcoded 5' primer. A template-switch 5' adaptor carrying 12 random nucleotides introduced a unique molecular identifier onto each TCR beta cDNA molecule. Each sample yielded at least 2.5 million CDR3-containing paired-end reads. All of the RNA was converted into first-strand cDNA using the Mint cDNA synthesis kit, with a TRBC-specific oligonucleotide serving as the primer. Following uracil-DNA glycosylase treatment, all cDNA underwent a first 18-cycle PCR with the universal primers M1SS and BC2_uni_R. For the original study's pipeline: Normalization of each sample was performed by random selection of 1 million high-quality reads, each carrying a distinct molecular identifier. Instead of being binned into consensus sequences, reads that shared molecular identifiers were thrown out. MiTCR, run with a Q25 quality threshold and the strictest error-elimination algorithm, handled CDR3 identification, clonotype clustering and error correction. A nonparametric unseen species model with Euler transformation was used to estimate a lower bound on total TCR beta diversity. Through fastp at Q25 and MiXCR, TCRdb rebuilt clones from the public reads, retaining in-frame beta chains. When rows share a CDR3 protein, they turn into one entry using the most common DNA and genes. None of the V and J calls come from the authors' own analysis; TCRdb made them. The sample contains 710,000 or so distinct CDR3 sequences, 32% of them found a single time. About 16% of the sample comes from the top ten.

General study outcomes and caveats: Compared with the aged group, the long-lived group had more naive CD4+ T cells, fewer expanded clones and increased TCR diversity, a pattern suggesting age selection. Estimates of total diversity from one million sequenced T cells were regarded as lower bounds and underestimates. As age increased, observed TCR beta diversity per million T cells dropped in a roughly linear way, and a significant reduction was already evident by age 40. There was a strong correlation between observed TCR beta diversity and the percentage of naive T cells measured by flow cytometry. Because profiling used bulk unsorted PBMCs, naive and antigen-experienced compartments could not be compared conclusively. Donor CMV infection status was unknown, potentially confounding age-related changes in expanded clonotypes.

Donors were 35 to 40 systemically healthy Caucasian individuals from Russia aged roughly 6 to 100 years. Each donor gave 9 to 10 milliliters of peripheral blood, collected into EDTA-treated Vacutainer tubes. PBMCs were isolated by Ficoll-Paque density-gradient centrifugation, with at least 6 million obtained per sample. Trizol reagent was used to extract total RNA from PBMCs, with at least 5.5 micrograms per sample. Naive CD45RAhigh/CD27high T cell percentages were measured by flow cytometry on a PBMC aliquot from every donor. This chain is built from TRBV7-9 and TRBJ2-6; 8 bases in the middle match TRBD1. This receptor was taken from a woman over 75 in good health. Donor details come from another sample of the same person, matched by shared clones. The source material was blood. The nucleotide sequence is given as TGTGCCAGCAGCTTAGCGACAGGGGTCAAGGCCAACGTCCTGACTTTC. It codes for CASSLATGVKANVLTF. Full variable domain (CDR3 extended with the reference TRBV7-9 and TRBJ2-6 proteins): DTGVSQNPRHKITKRGQNVTFRCDPISEHNRLYWYRQTLGQGPEFLTYFQNEAQLEKSRLLSDRFSAERPKGSFSTLEIQRTEQGDSAMYLCASSLATGVKANVLTFGAGSRLTVL.